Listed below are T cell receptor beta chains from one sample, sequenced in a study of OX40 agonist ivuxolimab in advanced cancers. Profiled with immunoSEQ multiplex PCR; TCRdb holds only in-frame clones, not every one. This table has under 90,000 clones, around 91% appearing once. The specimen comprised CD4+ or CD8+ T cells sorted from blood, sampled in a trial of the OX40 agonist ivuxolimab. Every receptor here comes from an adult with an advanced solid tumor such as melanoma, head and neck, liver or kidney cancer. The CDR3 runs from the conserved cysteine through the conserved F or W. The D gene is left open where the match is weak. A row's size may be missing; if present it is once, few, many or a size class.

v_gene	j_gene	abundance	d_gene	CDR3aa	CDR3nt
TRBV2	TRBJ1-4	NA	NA	CASSERGSTNEKLFF	TGTGCCAGCAGTGAAAGGGGGTCTACTAATGAAAAACTGTTTTTT
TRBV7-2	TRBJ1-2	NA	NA	CASSVLESGYTF	TGTGCCAGCAGCGTGCTAGAATCGGGCTACACCTTC
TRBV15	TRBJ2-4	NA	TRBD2	CATSRGTSGNIQYF	TGTGCCACCAGCAGAGGGACTAGCGGAAACATTCAGTACTTC
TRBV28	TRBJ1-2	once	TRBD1	CASSPGGAGYGYTF	TGTGCCAGCAGCCCAGGGGGCGCGGGGTATGGCTACACCTTC
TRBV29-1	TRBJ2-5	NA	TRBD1	CSVQSQGAQETQYF	TGCAGCGTTCAATCTCAGGGGGCCCAAGAGACCCAGTACTTC
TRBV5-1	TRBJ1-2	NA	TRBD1	CASSGPGQGALYYGYTF	TGCGCCAGCAGCGGCCCGGGACAGGGGGCGCTTTACTATGGCTACACCTTC
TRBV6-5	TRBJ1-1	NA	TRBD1	CASSLGTVNTEAFF	TGTGCCAGCAGTTTGGGGACAGTAAACACTGAAGCTTTCTTT
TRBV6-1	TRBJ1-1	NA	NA	CASSEGWGGRAEAFF	TGTGCCAGCAGTGAAGGATGGGGGGGGAGGGCTGAAGCTTTCTTT
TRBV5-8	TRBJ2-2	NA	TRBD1	CASSLSRTGIDTGELFF	TGTGCCAGCAGCTTATCAAGGACAGGGATTGACACCGGGGAGCTGTTTTTT
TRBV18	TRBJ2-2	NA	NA	CASSPLTGELFF	TGTGCCAGCTCACCACTAACCGGGGAGCTGTTTTTT
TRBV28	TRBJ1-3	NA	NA	CASSLVRGTTGNTIYF	TGTGCCAGCAGTTTAGTTCGGGGGACAACGGGAAACACCATATATTTT
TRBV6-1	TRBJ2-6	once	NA	CASSATGGANVLTF	TGTGCCAGCAGTGCCACGGGCGGGGCCAACGTCCTGACTTTC
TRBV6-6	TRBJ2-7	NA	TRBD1	CASSRGQGKWEQYF	TGTGCCAGCAGTCGGGGACAGGGGAAGTGGGAGCAGTACTTC
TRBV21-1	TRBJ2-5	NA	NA	CASSNRSTGRAETQYF	TGTGCCAGCAGCAATAGGAGTACAGGGAGGGCAGAGACCCAGTACTTC
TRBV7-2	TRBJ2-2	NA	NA	CASSLLGAGNTGELFF	TGTGCCAGCAGCTTATTGGGGGCAGGGAACACCGGGGAGCTGTTTTTT
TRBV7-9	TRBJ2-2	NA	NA	CASSLKLAKTPNTGELFF	TGTGCCAGCAGCTTGAAGCTAGCGAAGACCCCGAACACCGGGGAGCTGTTTTTT
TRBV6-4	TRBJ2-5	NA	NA	CASSALREWKETQYF	TGTGCCAGCAGTGCCCTCAGGGAATGGAAAGAGACCCAGTACTTC
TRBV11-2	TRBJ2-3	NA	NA	CASSRWDSVADTQYF	TGTGCCAGCAGCCGCTGGGACTCCGTAGCAGATACGCAGTATTTT
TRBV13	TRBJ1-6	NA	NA	CASSLGRGDSPLHF	TGTGCCAGCAGCTTAGGGAGGGGGGATTCACCCCTCCACTTT
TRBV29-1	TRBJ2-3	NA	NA	CSAGVSTDTQYF	TGCAGCGCGGGGGTGAGCACAGATACGCAGTATTTT
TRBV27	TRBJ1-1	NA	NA	CASIGGITEAFF	TGTGCCAGCATTGGAGGGATCACTGAAGCTTTCTTT
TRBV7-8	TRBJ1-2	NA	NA	CASSLDMPGRYTF	TGTGCCAGCAGCTTAGATATGCCAGGGCGCTACACCTTC
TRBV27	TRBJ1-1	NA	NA	CASSLLENTEAFF	TGTGCCAGCAGTTTATTAGAGAACACTGAAGCTTTCTTT
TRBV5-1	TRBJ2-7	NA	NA	CASSFGTSGEQYF	TGCGCCAGCAGCTTTGGGACGTCAGGGGAGCAGTACTTC
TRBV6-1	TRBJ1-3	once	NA	CASSESAVWCF	TGTGCCAGCAGTGAATCTGCGGTCTGGTGTTTT
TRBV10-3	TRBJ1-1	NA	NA	CAISDWTGNTEAFF	TGTGCCATCAGCGACTGGACTGGGAACACTGAAGCTTTCTTT
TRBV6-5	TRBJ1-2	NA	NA	CASSLDDYGYTF	TGTGCCAGCAGCCTCGACGACTATGGCTACACCTTC
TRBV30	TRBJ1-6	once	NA	CAWNGLLINSPLHF	TGTGCCTGGAATGGCCTCCTCATTAATTCACCCCTCCACTTT
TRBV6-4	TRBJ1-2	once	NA	CASSDEGTGGFGGYTF	TGTGCCAGCAGTGACGAGGGAACAGGAGGGTTTGGTGGCTACACCTTC
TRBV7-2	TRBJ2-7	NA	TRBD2	CASSSAPRGRDYEQYF	TGTGCCAGCAGCTCGGCCCCGCGCGGGAGGGACTACGAGCAGTACTTC
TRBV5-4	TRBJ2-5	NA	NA	CASSSRRDRETQYF	TGTGCCAGCAGCTCCCGGCGTGATCGAGAGACCCAGTACTTC
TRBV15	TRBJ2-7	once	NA	CATSRGSDPGIDEQYF	TGTGCCACCAGCAGAGGGAGCGACCCCGGGATCGACGAGCAGTACTTC
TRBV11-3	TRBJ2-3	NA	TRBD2	CASSTRGLAGGDTQYF	TGTGCCAGCAGCACCCGGGGACTAGCGGGGGGAGATACGCAGTATTTT
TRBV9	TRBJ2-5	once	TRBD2	CASSPRGLGETQYF	TGTGCCAGCAGCCCCAGGGGACTAGGAGAGACCCAGTACTTC
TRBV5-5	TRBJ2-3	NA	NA	CASSYSRPDPDTQYF	TGTGCCAGCAGCTACTCAAGACCGGACCCAGATACGCAGTATTTT